This TCR beta chain was recovered during a study of cytotoxic CD8 clonotypes in ibrutinib-treated CLL. The wider study: Of the patients, 10 to 12 were relapsed/refractory, some 15 treatment-naive and under 18 IGHV unmutated. Regarding the study as a whole: Clonality grew at ibrutinib response; at progression, it decreased back toward baseline. Under treatment, the uncommon public clonotypes either contracted or remained stable. Against age-matched healthy donors, baseline clonality ran higher and tracked circulating CD8+ T-cell counts.

Assay: immunoSEQ multiplex PCR; the TCRdb copy retains only in-frame clones and omits some. The data show about 140,000 clones, about three quarters seen once. This CDR3 has 15 amino acids. The V and J ends lost 3 bases and 1 base, in that order; junction bases with no gene match: 2. Germline CDR1 and CDR2: SGHNT and YENEEA. Concerning this clone itself: Its antigen is unknown.

The sequence came from a human donor with chronic lymphocytic leukemia. The source material was PBMCs, sampled after 24 months of ibrutinib treatment. The chain combines TRBV11-3 with TRBJ2-3, with 9 bases lining up with TRBD1. CDR3: CASSFGTGRTDTQYF. The CDR3 bases are TGTGCCAGCAGCTTCGGGACAGGGCGCACAGATACGCAGTATTTT.